The 14 T cell receptor beta chains below were found in one sample sequenced in a study of chemoradiotherapy in HPV16-positive cancers. Assay: immunoSEQ multiplex PCR; the TCRdb copy retains only in-frame clones and omits some. Of 4,000 to 5,000 clones listed, over 70% are singletons. Material: tumor tissue, obtained from a patient who underwent chemoradiotherapy. Receptors originate from a human donor with HPV-associated anogenital cancer.

In its sample, this clone was seen once. The J gene is TRBJ1-2, the V gene TRBV2; tentative D call: TRBD1 (5 bases). V was cut by 8 bases and J by 0 bases, with 19 bases left in between. The CDR3 runs 16 residues. Germline loops: CDR1 SNHLY, CDR2 FYNNEI. CDR3 residues: CASPASGQEPNYGYTF. As DNA, the CDR3 is TGTGCCAGCCCAGCGTCAGGGCAGGAACCTAACTATGGCTACACCTTC. The whole variable domain, filled in from reference TRBV2 and TRBJ1-2, reads EPEVTQTPSHQVTQMGQEVILRCVPISNHLYFYWYRQILGQKVEFLVSFYNNEISEKSEIFDDQFSVERPDGSNFTLKIRSTKLEDSAMYFCASPASGQEPNYGYTFGSGTRLTVV.

Of note for this clone: Other nucleotide sequences from this sample produce the same CDR3. The rearrangement links TRBV9 to TRBJ1-2; D unclear. Germline loops: CDR1 SGDLS, CDR2 YYNGEE. With 2 bases removed from V and 2 bases from J, the gap between germline ends came to 10 bases. The CDR3 spans 14 residues. CDR3 amino acids: CASSVDLGNYGYTF. CDR3 DNA sequence: TGTGCCAGCAGCGTTGACCTGGGAAACTATGGCTACACCTTC.

This clone was counted between two and nine times. The chain is built from TRBV6-1 and TRBJ2-7; 14 bases are shared with TRBD2. The CDR3 totals 16 residues. Germline V gene sequence: CDR1 MNHNS, CDR2 SASEGT. Trimming at V came to 4 bases and at J to 0 bases, leaving 2 bases not matched to a gene. The DNA of the CDR3 is TGTGCCAGCAGTGGGACTAGCGGGGGGAGCTCCTACGAGCAGTACTTC. It specifies CASSGTSGGSSYEQYF.

The CDR3: CAWSWGGNTGELFF. CDR3 nucleotide sequence: TGTGCCTGGAGTTGGGGCGGTAACACCGGGGAGCTGTTTTTT. The chain uses TRBV30 and TRBJ2-2; tentative D call: TRBD1 (5 bases). Germline assignment: CDR1 GTSNPN and CDR2 SVGIG (reference sequence). The CDR3 loop spans 14 amino acids. V was trimmed by 2 bases and J by 2 bases, leaving 9 bases between them. Supplemented by reference TRBV30 and TRBJ2-2, the full variable domain reads SQTIHQWPATLVQPVGSPLSLECTVEGTSNPNLYWYRQAAGRGLQLLFYSVGIGQISSEVPQNLSASRPQDRQFILSSKKLLLSDSGFYLCAWSWGGNTGELFFGEGSRLTVL.

The CDR3 is CASSLSGTGDYEQYF. CDR3 nucleotides: TGTGCCAGCAGTTTATCTGGGACAGGGGACTACGAGCAGTACTTC. The gene calls are TRBV27 and TRBJ2-7, with 10 bases lining up with TRBD1. This CDR3 is 15 amino acids long. J lost 3 bases, V lost 0 bases, and 2 bases had no gene match. Germline loops: CDR1 MNHEY, CDR2 SMNVEV (reference sequence).

The rearrangement uses TRBV6-6 and TRBJ2-1; D tentatively reads TRBD1 or TRBD2 (5 bases each). The CDR3 has 16 residues. Germline V gives CDR1 MNHNY, CDR2 SVGAGI (reference sequence). Trimming took off 6 bases at V and 6 bases at J, with 21 bases between the two ends. CDR3 region: CASRPGPGPQVNEQFF. CDR3 DNA: TGTGCCAGCAGACCTGGACCGGGACCCCAGGTCAATGAGCAGTTCTTC.

This clone was counted only a few times. The rearrangement uses TRBV11-2 and TRBJ2-5; D gene unclear. Germline V gives CDR1 SGHAT, CDR2 FQNNGV. V lost 1 base, J lost 1 base, and 10 bases lay in between. This CDR3 comprises 15 residues. This CDR3 reads CASSLGTLPQETQYF. CDR3 nucleotide sequence: TGTGCCAGCAGCTTAGGTACCTTACCCCAAGAGACCCAGTACTTC.

This chain links TRBV7-7 with TRBJ2-1; 10 bases align to TRBD2. The junction had 5 bases not matched to a gene; V was cut back by 5 bases and J by 7 bases. The CDR3 is made up of 14 amino acids. The germline gives CDR1 SSHAT, CDR2 FNYEAQ (reference sequence). The CDR3 is CASSPGLAANEQFF. CDR3 nucleotide sequence: TGTGCCAGCAGCCCAGGACTAGCGGCAAATGAGCAGTTCTTC.

The V call is TRBV27, the J call TRBJ1-5, with D unclear. V was cut by 2 bases and J by 5 bases, with 7 bases left in between. The germline V gene has CDR1 MNHEY and CDR2 SMNVEV (reference sequence). The CDR3 consists of 13 residues. The CDR3, as DNA: TGTGCCAGCAGTTTAATTGGAGATCAGCCCCAGCATTTT. Amino acids: CASSLIGDQPQHF.

The chain employs TRBV28 and TRBJ1-5; D uncertain. Per germline, CDR1 MDHEN and CDR2 SYDVKM. This CDR3 has 15 amino acids. Trimming shortened V by 3 bases and J by 1 base, and 10 bases separated the two germline ends. Written as DNA, the CDR3 is TGTGCCAGCAGTTTTACTCTGGACAGCAATCAGCCCCAGCATTTT. Residues: CASSFTLDSNQPQHF. The full variable domain, completed using reference TRBV28 and TRBJ1-5, is DVKVTQSSRYLVKRTGEKVFLECVQDMDHENMFWYRQDPGLGLRLIYFSYDVKMKEKGDIPEGYSVSREKKERFSLILESASTNQTSMYLCASSFTLDSNQPQHFGDGTRLSIL.

The V and J genes are TRBV19 and TRBJ1-2; no reliable D call. This CDR3 comprises 13 residues. Trimming left V 3 bases short and J 0 bases short, with 5 bases between. Germline V CDR1 and CDR2: LNHDA, SQIVND (reference sequence). The CDR3 nucleotides read TGTGCCAGTAGTATCAAGGCTAACTATGGCTACACCTTC. Translated, it gives CASSIKANYGYTF.

This clone was recorded once. V usage is TRBV5-6 and J usage is TRBJ2-3; 7 bases line up with TRBD2. The CDR3 is 16 residues long. V shed 4 bases, J shed 4 bases, and the junction held 12 bases outside the gene matches. The germline gives CDR1 SGHDT, CDR2 YYEEEE. The CDR3 DNA sequence: TGTGCCAGCAGCCTAAGGACTAGTTTTTCGGCAGATACGCAGTATTTT. This codes for CASSLRTSFSADTQYF.

This clone was picked up one time. The gene calls are TRBV5-1 and TRBJ1-4, with TRBD1 identical over 7 bases. The CDR3 extends over 14 amino acids. J gave up 8 bases and V 3 bases, and 7 bases lay outside the gene matches. CDR1 is SGHRS and CDR2 is YFSETQ in the germline V gene. Here the CDR3 reads CASSSGGVGEKLFF. In DNA form, the CDR3 reads TGCGCCAGCAGCTCAGGGGGGGTTGGGGAAAAACTGTTTTTT.

This chain links TRBV19 with TRBJ2-1; D gene uncertain. The V gene lost 5 bases and the J gene lost 6 bases, with 14 bases spanning the gap. The CDR3 runs to 14 residues. CDR1 and CDR2 from the germline V gene are LNHDA and SQIVND (reference sequence). CDR3 sequence (DNA): TGTGCCAGTAGTGTAGCCTTTGGGGTCAATGAGCAGTTCTTC. Residues: CASSVAFGVNEQFF.